A single sample gave rise to the 25 T cell receptor beta chains below, sequenced in a study of blood T cell repertoires in COVID-19. The protocol was immunoSEQ multiplex PCR, while the TCRdb copy is restricted to in-frame clones and leaves out a portion. The sample records around 270,000 clones, 80% to 90% being singletons. The sequenced material came from PBMCs or T cells enriched from blood (not recorded which). Every receptor here comes from a woman in her thirties or forties who had been exposed to COVID-19.

This chain connects TRBV19 to TRBJ2-1; 7 bases agree with TRBD1. Germline CDR1 is LNHDA and CDR2 is SQIVND (reference sequence). Trimming removed 6 bases from V and 5 bases from J; junction bases left unmatched: 4. The CDR3 consists of 13 residues. The chain's CDR3 is CASSEGANNEQFF. CDR3 DNA: TGTGCCAGTAGCGAGGGGGCAAACAATGAGCAGTTCTTC.

This clone was counted a few times. V usage is TRBV5-1 and J usage is TRBJ2-7; 7 bases are a match to TRBD1. Trimming cost V 4 bases and J 0 bases; bases outside gene matches: 10. In germline, CDR1 is SGHRS, CDR2 YFSETQ. CDR3 length: 16 residues. Here the CDR3 reads CASSLQTGSSSYEQYF. The CDR3 region has the DNA TGCGCCAGCAGCCTGCAGACAGGGTCGAGCTCCTACGAGCAGTACTTC.

This chain uses TRBV24-1 with TRBJ2-1; maybe TRBD1 (5 bases). This CDR3 is 14 amino acids long. Germline values: CDR1 KGHDR, CDR2 SFDVKD. With 1 base removed from V and 8 bases from J, the gap between germline ends came to 11 bases. The CDR3 is CATSDFPRADEQFF. For the CDR3, the DNA is TGTGCCACCAGTGATTTTCCCAGGGCCGATGAGCAGTTCTTC.

The chain has TRBV4-1 and TRBJ1-2; unclear D gene. Germline CDR1 is MGHRA and CDR2 is YSYEKL. The CDR3 has 15 amino acids. Between the trimmed V and J ends, which lost 0 bases and 8 bases, there was a span of 16 bases. The CDR3 spells CASSQDGQPLRGYTF. CDR3 DNA: TGCGCCAGCAGCCAAGATGGGCAGCCCCTCAGGGGCTACACCTTC.

The chain links TRBV7-9 to TRBJ2-7; D gene uncertain. The germline CDR1 and CDR2 sequences are SEHNR and FQNEAQ (reference sequence). This CDR3 is built from 12 residues. Trimming took 1 base from V and 5 from J, leaving 6 bases between them. The CDR3 sequence: CASSLGSDEQYV. The CDR3, as DNA: TGTGCCAGCAGCTTAGGGTCGGACGAGCAGTACGTC.

The rearrangement uses TRBV7-2 and TRBJ2-2, with TRBD1 identical over 10 bases. J gave up 7 bases and V 3 bases, and 5 bases lay outside the gene matches. Germline CDR1 reads SGHTA; CDR2 reads FQGNSA. The CDR3 runs 15 residues. The CDR3 DNA is TGTGCCAGCAGCTTTAGACAGGGGGCAGGCGGGGAGCTGTTTTTT. It translates to CASSFRQGAGGELFF.

The chain is built from TRBV25-1 and TRBJ2-2, with D tentatively TRBD2 (6 bases). Trimming removed 1 base from V and 6 bases from J, with 6 bases in between. Germline CDR1 is MGHDK and CDR2 is SYGVNS. The CDR3 is made up of 13 amino acids. In DNA, the CDR3 is TGTGCCAGCAGTGAATGGGGGGCCGGGGAGCTGTTTTTT. It yields the protein CASSEWGAGELFF.

The genes are TRBV18 and TRBJ1-1, with TRBD1 identical over 9 bases. This CDR3 has 17 amino acids. With 0 bases clipped from V and 1 base from J, the junction kept 6 bases outside the gene matches. Germline CDR1 reads KGHSH; CDR2 reads LQKENI. The CDR3 sequence: CASSPPGTGTTNTEAFF. In nucleotides, the CDR3 is TGTGCCAGCTCACCACCTGGGACAGGGACTACGAACACTGAAGCTTTCTTT.

The rearrangement links TRBV6-5 to TRBJ1-4, with 7 positions matching TRBD1. The CDR3 covers 13 residues. Losses at the gene ends were 6 bases for V and 8 bases for J; bases not matched to a gene: 6. Germline CDR1 reads MNHEY; CDR2 reads SVGAGI. CDR3 region: CASSILRGEKLFF. CDR3 DNA: TGTGCCAGCAGCATTCTCAGGGGGGAAAAACTGTTTTTT.

The chain employs TRBV21-1 and TRBJ1-2; the D call in the table, TRBD1, was not verified against the DNA. TRBV21-1 has pseudogene status. This CDR3 spans 14 amino acids. The CDR3 DNA sequence: TGTGCCAACGTTTACGGACAGGGCGGCTATGGCTACACCTTC. It translates to CANVYGQGGYGYTF.

This clone was counted once. The V call is TRBV28, the J call TRBJ2-7; D possibly corresponds to TRBD2 (6 bases). Deletions cut 6 bases from V and 0 bases from J, with 15 bases between. The CDR3 runs to 15 residues. In germline, CDR1 is MDHEN, CDR2 SYDVKM. CDR3 sequence: CASSVPGLFSYEQYF. CDR3 nucleotide sequence: TGTGCCAGCAGCGTACCGGGACTCTTCTCCTACGAGCAGTACTTC.

This clone appeared a single time. The V gene is TRBV27, the J gene TRBJ1-6; D perhaps matches TRBD1 (6 bases). With 5 bases removed from V and 7 bases from J, the gap between germline ends came to 18 bases. This CDR3 has 16 amino acids. Per the germline V gene, CDR1 is MNHEY and CDR2 is SMNVEV (reference sequence). The CDR3 sequence: CASSPRTGTGNSPLHF. CDR3 in DNA: TGTGCCAGCAGTCCCCGCACAGGGACGGGGAATTCACCCCTCCACTTT.

This chain uses TRBV6-5 with TRBJ1-6; 7 bases agree with TRBD1. V trimming: 5 bases; J trimming: 9 bases; junction bases outside the gene matches: 4. The CDR3 is made up of 13 amino acids. CDR1 and CDR2 (germline): MNHEY, SVGAGI. The chain's CDR3 is CASSPRGFSPLHF. The CDR3 DNA reads as TGTGCCAGCAGTCCCAGGGGGTTTTCACCCCTCCACTTT.

The chain is built from TRBV5-5 and TRBJ2-1, with D hard to call. V dropped 5 bases and J dropped 4 bases, with 10 bases sitting between them. CDR3 length: 13 amino acids. Germline loops: CDR1 SGHKS, CDR2 YYEKEE (reference sequence). The CDR3 is CASREVLYNEQFF. The CDR3, as DNA: TGTGCCAGCAGAGAGGTCCTATACAATGAGCAGTTCTTC.

This clone was found once. This sequence joins TRBV29-1 and TRBJ1-1; D is undetermined. Trimming pared 7 bases from V and 4 bases from J, leaving 13 bases between. There are 12 residues in the CDR3. The germline V gene encodes CDR1 SQVTM and CDR2 ANQGSEA. The CDR3 is CSASLPVTEAFF. The DNA for the CDR3 is TGCAGCGCGTCCCTCCCTGTCACTGAAGCTTTCTTT.

The chain links TRBV11-2 to TRBJ2-3; D not certain. Germline V gene data show CDR1 as SGHAT and CDR2 as FQNNGV. This CDR3 has 13 residues. V shed 3 bases and J shed 6 bases, with 10 bases lying between them. CDR3 protein: CASSFSRWDTQYF. The CDR3 DNA is TGTGCCAGCAGCTTCTCGAGATGGGATACGCAGTATTTT.

The V gene is TRBV28, the J gene TRBJ2-5; 8 nucleotides line up with TRBD1. Germline-derived CDR1 and CDR2 are MDHEN and SYDVKM. V was pared by 4 bases and J by 5 bases, with 6 bases of the junction left unmatched. The CDR3 sequence is 14 residues long. CDR3 in DNA: TGTGCCAGCAGTTCAGGGGGCCAAGAGGAGACCCAGTACTTC. Its translation is CASSSGGQEETQYF.

V usage is TRBV2 and J usage is TRBJ2-5; 9 bases are a match to TRBD2. The CDR3 sequence is 14 residues long. V gave up 11 bases and J gave up 5 bases; unmatched junction bases: 12. Germline CDR1 reads SNHLY; CDR2 reads FYNNEI. CDR3 in DNA: TGTGCCCGAGTAGCGGGGGAATCGGGGGAGACCCAGTACTTC. Translated: CARVAGESGETQYF. Full variable domain (outside the CDR3, taken from reference TRBV2 and TRBJ2-5): EPEVTQTPSHQVTQMGQEVILRCVPISNHLYFYWYRQILGQKVEFLVSFYNNEISEKSEIFDDQFSVERPDGSNFTLKIRSTKLEDSAMYFCARVAGESGETQYFGPGTRLLVL.

The chain joins TRBV27 to TRBJ1-2, with TRBD1 as a possible D gene (5 bases). CDR3 size: 13 residues. The germline gives CDR1 MNHEY, CDR2 SMNVEV (reference sequence). The germline V and J ends were trimmed by 9 bases and 2 bases, with 13 bases remaining between them. The CDR3 here is CASTGKGNYGYTF. The CDR3 bases are TGTGCCAGTACGGGTAAGGGGAACTATGGCTACACCTTC.

V usage is TRBV3-1 (or the pseudogene TRBV3-2) and J usage is TRBJ1-1; D unresolved. The germline V and J ends were trimmed by 1 base and 5 bases, with 11 bases remaining between them. CDR3 length: 14 amino acids. Per the germline V gene, CDR1 is LGHDT and CDR2 is YNNKEL (reference sequence). As DNA, the CDR3 is TGTGCCAGCAGCCAAGTTGCAGGTGGGACTGAAGCTTTCTTT. Amino acids: CASSQVAGGTEAFF.

This chain links TRBV30 with TRBJ1-4; 7 nucleotides align to TRBD1. V shed 4 bases and J 0 bases; nucleotides not matched to a gene: 14. Germline assignment: CDR1 GTSNPN and CDR2 SVGIG (reference sequence). The CDR3 has 18 amino acids. The CDR3, as DNA: TGTGCCTGGACCCGGGACAGAGTGTCCACGGCAACTAATGAAAAACTGTTTTTT. This codes for CAWTRDRVSTATNEKLFF.

The chain combines TRBV11-1 with TRBJ2-7; 7 nucleotides line up with TRBD1. There are 14 residues in the CDR3. The V and J ends lost 4 bases and 3 bases, in that order; junction bases with no gene match: 6. Germline CDR1 is SGHAT and CDR2 is FQDESV (reference sequence). CDR3 sequence reads: CASSYYRQGYEQYF. CDR3 nucleotide sequence: TGTGCCAGCAGCTACTACCGACAGGGCTACGAGCAGTACTTC.

The chain recombines TRBV7-3 with TRBJ2-1; TRBD1 matches at 8 bases. CDR1 and CDR2 (germline): SGHTA, FQGTGA. This CDR3 contains 15 residues. V shed 4 bases and J 4 bases; nucleotides not matched to a gene: 6. This CDR3 reads CASSYGQGPYNEQFF. CDR3 bases: TGTGCCAGCAGCTACGGACAGGGCCCTTACAATGAGCAGTTCTTC.

The genes are TRBV5-4 and TRBJ2-3, with D possibly TRBD2 on 5 matching bases. Germline V gene sequence: CDR1 SGHNT, CDR2 YYREEE (reference sequence). V lost 4 bases to trimming and J lost 1 base, with 10 bases between them. This CDR3 is 14 amino acids long. CDR3 DNA sequence: TGTGCCAGCAGCCAGCTAGCAGGCACAGATACGCAGTATTTT. Translation: CASSQLAGTDTQYF.

The chain links TRBV7-9 to TRBJ1-1, with a tentative D call TRBD1 (6 bases). Germline-derived CDR1 and CDR2 are SEHNR and FQNEAQ (reference sequence). The length of the CDR3 is 15 residues. Trimming stripped 4 bases from V and 1 base from J, with 13 bases between. CDR3 nucleotides: TGTGCCAGCAGCTCGGTCCGAGGGGGGAACACTGAAGCTTTCTTT. Translating gives CASSSVRGGNTEAFF.